This entry concerns a single TCR beta chain. This sample is part of a study of blood T cell repertoires in COVID-19. About the study: Both acute and convalescent COVID-19 samples were obtained from the United States, Italy and Spain. The analysed material was cDNA or gDNA that came from T cells, B-cell-depleted T cells, or PBMCs.

The CDR3 contains 13 residues. The germline gives CDR1 ENHRY, CDR2 SYGVKD. Unmatched junction bases numbered 8, after V lost 11 bases and J lost 4 bases. Original analysis: Amplification with reference gene primers provided the estimates of nucleated cell counts. The data were produced by immunoSEQ multiplex PCR, yet TCRdb's version contains in-frame clones alone and is incomplete. V and J calls and clone size are those listed in that table; D and trimming were worked out from the DNA. Among 91,000 or so clones listed, roughly 86% were seen once. The chain recombines TRBV10-3 with TRBJ2-7; 10 bases line up with TRBD1. The sequencing input was peripheral blood. The clonotype was recovered from a man aged 45-65 years with active or convalescent COVID-19. The CDR3 here is CAGGTGDLYEQYF. The CDR3 DNA reads TGTGCCGGGGGGACAGGGGACTTGTACGAGCAGTACTTC.